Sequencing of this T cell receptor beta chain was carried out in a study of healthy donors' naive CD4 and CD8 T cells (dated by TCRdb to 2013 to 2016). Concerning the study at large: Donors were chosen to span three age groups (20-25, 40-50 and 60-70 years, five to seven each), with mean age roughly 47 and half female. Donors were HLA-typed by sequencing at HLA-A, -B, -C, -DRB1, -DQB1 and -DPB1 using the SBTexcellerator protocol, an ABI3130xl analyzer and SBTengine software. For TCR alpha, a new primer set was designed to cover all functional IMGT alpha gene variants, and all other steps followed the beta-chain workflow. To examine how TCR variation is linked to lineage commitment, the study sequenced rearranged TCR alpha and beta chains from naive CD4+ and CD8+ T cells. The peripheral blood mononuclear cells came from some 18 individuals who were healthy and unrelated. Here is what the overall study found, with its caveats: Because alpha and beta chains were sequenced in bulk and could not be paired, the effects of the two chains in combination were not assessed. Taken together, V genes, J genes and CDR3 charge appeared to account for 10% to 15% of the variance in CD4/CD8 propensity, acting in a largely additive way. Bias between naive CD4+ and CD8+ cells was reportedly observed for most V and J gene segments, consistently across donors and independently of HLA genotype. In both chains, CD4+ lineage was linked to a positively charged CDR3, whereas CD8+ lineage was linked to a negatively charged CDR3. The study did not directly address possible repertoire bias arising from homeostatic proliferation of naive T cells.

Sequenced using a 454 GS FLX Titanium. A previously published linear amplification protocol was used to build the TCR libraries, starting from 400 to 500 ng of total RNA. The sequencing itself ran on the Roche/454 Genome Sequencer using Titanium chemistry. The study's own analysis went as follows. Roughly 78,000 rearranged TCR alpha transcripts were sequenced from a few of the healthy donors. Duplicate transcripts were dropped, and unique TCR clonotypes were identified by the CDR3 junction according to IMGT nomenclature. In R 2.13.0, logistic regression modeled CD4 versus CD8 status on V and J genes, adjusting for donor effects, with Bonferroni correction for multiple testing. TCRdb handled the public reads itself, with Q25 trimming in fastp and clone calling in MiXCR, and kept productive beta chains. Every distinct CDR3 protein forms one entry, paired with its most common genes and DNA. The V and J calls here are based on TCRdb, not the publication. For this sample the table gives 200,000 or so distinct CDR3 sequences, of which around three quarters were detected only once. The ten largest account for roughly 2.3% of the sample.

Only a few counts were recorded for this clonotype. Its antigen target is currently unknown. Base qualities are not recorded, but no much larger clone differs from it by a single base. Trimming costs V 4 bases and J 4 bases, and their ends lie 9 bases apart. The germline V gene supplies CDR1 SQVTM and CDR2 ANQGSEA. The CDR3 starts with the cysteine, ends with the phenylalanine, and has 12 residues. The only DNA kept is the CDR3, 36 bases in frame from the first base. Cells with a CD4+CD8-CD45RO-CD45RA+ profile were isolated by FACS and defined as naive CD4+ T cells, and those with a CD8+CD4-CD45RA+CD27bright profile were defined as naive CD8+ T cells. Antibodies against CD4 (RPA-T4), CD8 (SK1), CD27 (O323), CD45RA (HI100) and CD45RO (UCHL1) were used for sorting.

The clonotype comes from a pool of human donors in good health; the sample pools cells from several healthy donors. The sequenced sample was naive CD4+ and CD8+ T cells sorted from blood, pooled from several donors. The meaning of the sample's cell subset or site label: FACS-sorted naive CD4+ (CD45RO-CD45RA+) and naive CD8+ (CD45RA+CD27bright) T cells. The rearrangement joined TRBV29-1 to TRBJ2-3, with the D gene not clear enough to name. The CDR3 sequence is CSVVGVSDTQYF. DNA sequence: TGCAGCGTTGTTGGGGTTTCAGATACGCAGTATTTT.